This T cell receptor (beta chain) was observed in a study of molecular identifiers for immune sequencing clone quantification. Study-level information: Sequencing covered four of five parts into which replicate RNA from roughly 20,000 or 100,000 naive CD8 cells was split.

Making the bulk TCR libraries relied on previously described methods and listed TCR primers. TCRdb recomputed calls from the PCR reads with MiXCR, one row per CDR3 protein. Of nearly 55,000 distinct CDR3 sequences in the sample, about a third were seen once. Sorted naive CD8 T cells, roughly 20,000 to 1,100,000, were sequenced from 10%, 30% or 50% RNA. In germline, CDR1 is LGHDT, CDR2 YNNKEL (reference sequence). CDR3 length: 16 residues. V was cut by 3 bases and J by 3 bases, with 14 bases left in between. The specimen sequenced was naive CD8+ T cells from blood, with Jurkat cell RNA spiked in. The subset denotes: FACS-sorted CD8+CD4-CCR7+CD45RA+ naive T cells. This chain joins TRBV3-1 and TRBJ1-4, with D unresolved. This TCR was sampled from a human donor in good health. Some libraries in this study had Jurkat cell RNA spiked in. DNA for the CDR3: TGTGCCAGCAGCCAGAAAGAATGGCAGGCTAATGAAAAACTGTTTTTT. Its protein is CASSQKEWQANEKLFF.